The 24 T cell receptor beta chains below were found in one sample sequenced in a study of blood T cell repertoires in COVID-19. Data came from immunoSEQ multiplex PCR; TCRdb stores just in-frame clones and leaves some out. The repertoire holds about 150,000 clones, with over 75% as singletons. The sample comprised peripheral blood. The receptors were gathered from a woman between 55 and 75 years old with active COVID-19.

The chain employs TRBV5-6 and TRBJ2-5; D gene uncertain. The V end lost 0 bases, the J end lost 7 bases, and 10 bases lay between the germline ends. Germline-derived CDR1 and CDR2 are SGHDT and YYEEEE. The CDR3 consists of 13 residues. The CDR3 DNA reads TGTGCCAGCAGCTTGGTGGCAACAGTGACCCAGTACTTC. This gives the protein CASSLVATVTQYF.

This chain connects TRBV6-2 or TRBV6-3 to TRBJ2-1; TRBD2 agrees at 9 bases. Germline values: CDR1 MNHEY, CDR2 SVGEGT. This CDR3 region has 15 residues. With V trimmed by 0 bases and J by 7 bases, 4 bases remained unmatched. In DNA, the CDR3 is TGTGCCAGCAGTTACTCGGCTAGCGGGAAAAATGAGCAGTTCTTC. This encodes CASSYSASGKNEQFF.

The rearrangement uses TRBV4-1 and TRBJ2-7; 12 bases line up with TRBD2. The CDR3 covers 16 residues. CDR1 and CDR2 from the germline V gene are MGHRA and YSYEKL. After removal of 0 bases from V and 2 bases from J, the junction contained 2 bases not matched to a gene. The CDR3 nucleotides are TGCGCCAGCAGCCAAGATCGACTAGCGGGAGCCTACGAGCAGTACTTC. Translation: CASSQDRLAGAYEQYF.

This CDR3 is CASSRGLAGAGELFF. The CDR3 coding sequence is TGTGCCAGCAGCCGGGGACTAGCGGGGGCCGGGGAGCTGTTTTTT. J is TRBJ2-2 and V is TRBV5-4; TRBD2 matches at 14 bases. The V gene's germline CDR1 is SGHNT and CDR2 YYREEE (reference sequence). This CDR3 region has 15 residues. The trim removed 4 bases at V and 6 bases at J, leaving 2 bases unmatched.

This clone was picked up one time. The V and J genes are TRBV7-9 and TRBJ1-5; weak D call: TRBD1 (6 bases). The CDR3 is made up of 14 amino acids. Germline V gene data show CDR1 as SEHNR and CDR2 as FQNEAQ (reference sequence). Trimming left V 5 bases short and J 6 bases short, with 14 bases between. The CDR3 protein is CASSPQGSVQPQHF. CDR3 in DNA: TGTGCCAGCAGCCCACAGGGATCCGTTCAGCCCCAGCATTTT.

CDR3 bases: TGTGCCAGCAGTAAGGGAGGAACAGTTGAAGCTTTCTTT. Protein sequence: CASSKGGTVEAFF. The chain uses TRBV6-6 and TRBJ1-1; D unclear. CDR1 is MNHNY, CDR2 SVGAGI, per germline (reference sequence). CDR3 length equals 13 residues. V was shortened by 5 bases and J by 7 bases, with 14 bases between the two germline ends.

The V call is TRBV6-5, the J call TRBJ2-1, with 8 nucleotides matching TRBD1. Germline assignment: CDR1 MNHEY and CDR2 SVGAGI. This CDR3 is 15 amino acids long. The J segment lost 9 bases and the V segment lost 6 bases, leaving 13 bases of the junction unmatched. CDR3 sequence reads: CASRDTGQGGSEQFF. CDR3 coding DNA: TGTGCCAGCAGAGATACCGGACAGGGTGGGAGTGAGCAGTTCTTC.

V and J are TRBV6-5 and TRBJ1-2; 9 nucleotides agree with TRBD1. Per the germline V gene, CDR1 is MNHEY and CDR2 is SVGAGI. Trimming took 6 bases from V and 3 from J; bases not matched to a gene: 8. This CDR3 has 15 amino acids. CDR3 residues: CASRPGQGADYGYTF. CDR3 sequence (DNA): TGTGCCAGCAGACCGGGACAGGGAGCTGACTATGGCTACACCTTC.

This clone came up once. The chain couples TRBV4-1 to TRBJ2-2; D is perhaps TRBD1 (6 bases). CDR1 and CDR2 (germline): MGHRA, YSYEKL. V lost 8 bases to trimming and J lost 5 bases, with 9 bases between them. CDR3 length: 12 amino acids. CDR3 nucleotides: TGCGCCAGCCAGGGGTGGACCGGGGAGCTGTTTTTT. Protein: CASQGWTGELFF.

V is TRBV6-1 and J is TRBJ1-1; TRBD1 agrees at 10 bases. The CDR3 is 15 amino acids. V gave up 0 bases and J gave up 6 bases; unmatched junction bases: 4. Germline V gives CDR1 MNHNS, CDR2 SASEGT. The CDR3 DNA sequence: TGTGCCAGCAGTGAAGCGGGACAGGGGCTGGCTGAAGCTTTCTTT. Protein sequence: CASSEAGQGLAEAFF.

Only one count was recorded for this clone. V is TRBV27 and J is TRBJ2-7, with 11 bases identical to TRBD1. Unmatched junction bases numbered 4, after V lost 3 bases and J lost 3 bases. The CDR3 totals 15 residues. Germline CDR1 MNHEY, CDR2 SMNVEV (reference sequence). The CDR3 DNA reads TGTGCCAGCAGTTTCCGGGACAGGGGGAACTACGAGCAGTACTTC. Residues: CASSFRDRGNYEQYF.

The chain joins TRBV11-2 to TRBJ2-7, with D possibly being TRBD1 (6 bases). V shed 1 base and J shed 3 bases, with 13 bases lying between them. Germline CDR1 and CDR2: SGHAT and FQNNGV. The CDR3 spans 15 residues. The CDR3 is CASSLVPSTGYEQYF. The CDR3 DNA sequence: TGTGCCAGCAGCTTAGTACCCTCGACAGGCTACGAGCAGTACTTC.

V usage is TRBV7-2 and J usage is TRBJ2-5; 9 nucleotides line up with TRBD1. Germline CDR1 is SGHTA and CDR2 is FQGNSA. The CDR3 has 16 amino acids. V was clipped by 4 bases and J by 6 bases; unmatched bases: 12. The CDR3 region is CASSSTGGQGSKTQYF. The CDR3 region has the DNA TGTGCCAGCAGCTCAACGGGGGGACAGGGAAGCAAGACCCAGTACTTC. Drawing the rest from reference TRBV7-2 and TRBJ2-5, the complete variable domain is GAGVSQSPSNKVTEKGKDVELRCDPISGHTALYWYRQSLGQGLEFLIYFQGNSAPDKSGLPSDRFSAERTGGSVSTLTIQRTQQEDSAVYLCASSSTGGQGSKTQYFGPGTRLLVL.

The chain joins TRBV2 to TRBJ1-5, with a tentative D call TRBD1 (5 bases). Germline CDR1 and CDR2: SNHLY and FYNNEI. Trimming cost V 3 bases and J 2 bases, with 8 bases left between them. The CDR3 contains 14 residues. Here the CDR3 DNA reads TGTGCCAGCAGTGACAGGGTTGGCAATCAGCCCCAGCATTTT. Its protein is CASSDRVGNQPQHF.

The genes are TRBV7-8 and TRBJ2-7; D call uncertain. CDR1 and CDR2 (germline): SGHVS, FQNEAQ. Trimming pared 1 base from V and 4 bases from J, leaving 23 bases between. This CDR3 is 18 amino acids long. The CDR3 bases are TGTGCCAGCAGCTTAGAGGCTGAGGCAGCCCATTATTTTTACGAGCAGTACTTC. The encoded protein is CASSLEAEAAHYFYEQYF.

The V call is TRBV19, the J call TRBJ1-2; 7 bases agree with TRBD1. The CDR3 length is 14 residues. Per the germline V gene, CDR1 is LNHDA and CDR2 is SQIVND (reference sequence). The trim removed 4 bases at V and 0 bases at J, leaving 2 bases unmatched. CDR3 residues: CASSRDSSNYGYTF. The CDR3 DNA reads TGTGCCAGTAGTAGGGACAGCTCTAACTATGGCTACACCTTC.

This chain connects TRBV19 to TRBJ1-2; D is uncertain. Germline assignment: CDR1 LNHDA and CDR2 SQIVND (reference sequence). Trimming took off 5 bases at V and 5 bases at J, with 24 bases between the two ends. This CDR3 is built from 17 residues. The CDR3 here is CASSAPPFRDRGYGYTF. The CDR3 nucleotides read TGTGCCAGTAGTGCCCCCCCCTTTCGGGATCGGGGTTATGGCTACACCTTC.

This rearrangement joins TRBV21-1 to TRBJ2-7; TRBD1, the D gene given by the table, was not confirmed from the DNA. TRBV21-1 is described as a pseudogene. This CDR3 contains 12 residues. CDR3 sequence reads: CASSTRTVEQYF. The CDR3 DNA follows: TGTGCCAGCAGCACTCGGACAGTCGAGCAGTACTTC.

The rearrangement uses TRBV6-6 and TRBJ1-1; D is unresolved. V dropped 2 bases and J dropped 1 base, with 11 bases sitting between them. The CDR3 consists of 15 residues. CDR1 and CDR2 from the germline V gene are MNHNY and SVGAGI (reference sequence). In DNA, the CDR3 is TGTGCCAGCAGTTACAGTACAGCTGGGAACACTGAAGCTTTCTTT. Translation: CASSYSTAGNTEAFF.

Remarks on this clone: The sample has other DNA sequences that encode this CDR3 too. V and J are TRBV27 and TRBJ1-1, with TRBD1 as a possible D gene (6 bases). The ends were cut back, 2 bases at V and 5 bases at J, with 9 bases in the middle. This CDR3 comprises 13 residues. From germline, CDR1 is MNHEY and CDR2 SMNVEV (reference sequence). The CDR3 protein is CASSLRGGTEAFF. The CDR3 DNA reads TGTGCCAGCAGTTTAAGGGGGGGGACTGAAGCTTTCTTT.

The chain uses TRBV7-3 and TRBJ1-1, with D uncertain. Germline V gene sequence: CDR1 SGHTA, CDR2 FQGTGA. The CDR3 loop spans 13 amino acids. Trimming left V 4 bases short and J 7 bases short, with 13 bases between. The CDR3, as DNA: TGTGCCAGCAGCTCCTACGTCTCAAATGAAGCTTTCTTT. This codes for CASSSYVSNEAFF.

In its sample, this clone was seen a few times. Other nucleotide sequences in the sample specify the same CDR3. This chain connects TRBV7-9 to TRBJ1-6; 8 nucleotides agree with TRBD1. From germline, CDR1 is SEHNR and CDR2 FQNEAQ (reference sequence). V shed 5 bases, J shed 3 bases, and the junction held 6 bases outside the gene matches. The CDR3 is 16 residues long. The DNA for the CDR3 is TGTGCCAGCAGCCTCGGACAGGGTTTCTATAATTCACCCCTCCACTTT. Translating gives CASSLGQGFYNSPLHF.

This clone was observed a handful of times. The V and J genes are TRBV7-8 and TRBJ1-4, with TRBD1 identical over 10 bases. V was clipped by 6 bases and J by 3 bases; unmatched bases: 4. The CDR3 consists of 15 residues. The germline V gene has CDR1 SGHVS and CDR2 FQNEAQ. This CDR3 reads CASRPGTGANEKLFF. DNA for the CDR3: TGTGCCAGCAGGCCCGGGACAGGGGCTAATGAAAAACTGTTTTTT.

The chain couples TRBV6-2 or TRBV6-3 to TRBJ2-2; 8 bases align to TRBD2. The length of the CDR3 is 16 residues. V was pared by 6 bases and J by 6 bases, with 12 bases of the junction left unmatched. CDR1 is MNHEY, CDR2 SVGEGT, per germline. The CDR3 DNA follows: TGTGCCAGCAGCCACCGGACTAGCTTGGGCCCCGGGGAGCTGTTTTTT. Translated, it gives CASSHRTSLGPGELFF.